These T cell receptor beta chains were read from a single sample in a study of T cells after posttransplantation cyclophosphamide. Assay used: immunoSEQ multiplex PCR; TCRdb lists only in-frame clones, some missing. The top ten clones hold over 12% of a sample with some 2,900 clones, less than 80% of them seen once. The specimen was PBMCs, collected 30 days after allogeneic stem cell transplant with posttransplant cyclophosphamide. Receptors originate from a male patient aged 55 to 70 who received an allogeneic stem cell transplant from a related donor and was CMV-positive. Some T cells may be graft donor cells. Both conserved end residues are part of each CDR3. Each record gives: J gene, D gene, V gene, clone size, CDR3 protein, CDR3 DNA. D genes are given only for firm matches. Size is stated for part of the rows, as once, few or many counts, or as a class when the clone is expanded.

J gene: TRBJ2-5; D gene: .; V gene: TRBV2; clone size: few; CDR3 protein: CASSYLVGETQYF; CDR3 DNA: TGTGCCAGCAGCTACCTTGTCGGAGAGACCCAGTACTTC
J gene: TRBJ2-1; D gene: TRBD2; V gene: TRBV10-3; clone size: .; CDR3 protein: CAISEDSGRTYNEQFF; CDR3 DNA: TGTGCCATCAGTGAGGACAGCGGGAGGACCTACAATGAGCAGTTCTTC
J gene: TRBJ1-3; D gene: TRBD1; V gene: TRBV7-2; clone size: .; CDR3 protein: CASSLIAGGASGNTIYF; CDR3 DNA: TGTGCCAGCAGCTTAATCGCAGGGGGCGCCTCTGGAAACACCATATATTTT
J gene: TRBJ2-2; D gene: .; V gene: TRBV12-5; clone size: .; CDR3 protein: CASGDGKALLMTGELFF; CDR3 DNA: TGTGCTAGTGGGGACGGGAAGGCACTTTTAATGACCGGGGAGCTGTTTTTT
J gene: TRBJ2-1; D gene: .; V gene: TRBV7-8; clone size: .; CDR3 protein: CASSSTRVVSYNEQFF; CDR3 DNA: TGTGCCAGCAGCTCCACTCGGGTCGTCTCCTACAATGAGCAGTTCTTC
J gene: TRBJ1-2; D gene: TRBD1; V gene: TRBV19; clone size: .; CDR3 protein: CASSPDRGYGYTF; CDR3 DNA: TGTGCCAGTAGCCCAGACAGGGGTTATGGCTACACCTTC
J gene: TRBJ1-1; D gene: .; V gene: TRBV10-3; clone size: .; CDR3 protein: CASKAGRLNTEAFF; CDR3 DNA: TGTGCCTCTAAGGCGGGGAGGCTGAACACTGAAGCTTTCTTT
J gene: TRBJ2-5; D gene: .; V gene: TRBV7-6; clone size: .; CDR3 protein: CASSLWESQETQYF; CDR3 DNA: TGTGCCAGCAGCTTATGGGAGTCCCAAGAGACCCAGTACTTC
J gene: TRBJ2-2; D gene: TRBD2; V gene: TRBV6-5; clone size: .; CDR3 protein: CASSRTSGRSGELFF; CDR3 DNA: TGTGCCAGCAGCCGGACTAGCGGGAGATCCGGGGAGCTGTTTTTT
J gene: TRBJ1-1; D gene: .; V gene: TRBV11-3; clone size: few; CDR3 protein: CASSSQGVYMNTEAFF; CDR3 DNA: TGTGCCAGCAGCTCACAAGGGGTTTACATGAACACTGAAGCTTTCTTT
J gene: TRBJ1-2; D gene: TRBD1; V gene: TRBV30; clone size: .; CDR3 protein: CAWSRDRPYGYTF; CDR3 DNA: TGTGCCTGGAGTCGGGACAGGCCCTATGGCTACACCTTC
J gene: TRBJ1-5; D gene: .; V gene: TRBV2; clone size: .; CDR3 protein: CASSHRATDQPQHF; CDR3 DNA: TGTGCCAGCAGTCACAGGGCTACCGATCAGCCCCAGCATTTT
J gene: TRBJ2-7; D gene: .; V gene: TRBV7-2; clone size: .; CDR3 protein: CASSLPSSVEQYF; CDR3 DNA: TGTGCCAGCAGCTTACCTTCTTCGGTCGAGCAGTACTTC
J gene: TRBJ1-5; D gene: .; V gene: TRBV10-3; clone size: .; CDR3 protein: CAIRGGRSQPQHF; CDR3 DNA: TGTGCCATCAGGGGGGGGAGGAGTCAGCCCCAGCATTTT
J gene: TRBJ2-1; D gene: .; V gene: TRBV7-9; clone size: .; CDR3 protein: CASSLELEQFF; CDR3 DNA: TGTGCCAGCAGCTTAGAACTTGAGCAGTTCTTC
J gene: TRBJ2-5; D gene: .; V gene: TRBV2; clone size: .; CDR3 protein: CASSLDRETQYF; CDR3 DNA: TGTGCCAGCAGTCTGGACAGAGAGACCCAGTACTTC
J gene: TRBJ1-1; D gene: TRBD1; V gene: TRBV30; clone size: once; CDR3 protein: CAWSHSTGVAFF; CDR3 DNA: TGTGCCTGGAGTCACTCTACAGGGGTAGCTTTCTTT
J gene: TRBJ1-4; D gene: .; V gene: TRBV12-2; clone size: .; CDR3 protein: CASRYPMGGTNEKLFF; CDR3 DNA: TGTGCAAGTCGCTACCCTATGGGGGGTACTAATGAAAAACTGTTTTTT
J gene: TRBJ1-1; D gene: .; V gene: TRBV7-3; clone size: .; CDR3 protein: CASSFGGWTEAFF; CDR3 DNA: TGTGCCAGCAGCTTCGGGGGGTGGACTGAAGCTTTCTTT
J gene: TRBJ2-1; D gene: .; V gene: TRBV7-3; clone size: .; CDR3 protein: CASSLEVQGGVQGPLEEQFF; CDR3 DNA: TGTGCCAGCAGCTTAGAGGTGCAGGGCGGGGTGCAGGGCCCCCTGGAGGAGCAGTTCTTC
J gene: TRBJ2-5; D gene: .; V gene: TRBV19; clone size: once; CDR3 protein: CASSIGRQVKETQYF; CDR3 DNA: TGTGCCAGTAGTATAGGTCGACAGGTGAAAGAGACCCAGTACTTC
J gene: TRBJ1-4; D gene: TRBD1; V gene: TRBV5-5; clone size: .; CDR3 protein: CASSWLPGQPNEKLFF; CDR3 DNA: TGTGCCAGCAGCTGGCTCCCGGGACAGCCTAATGAAAAACTGTTTTTT
J gene: TRBJ2-2; D gene: .; V gene: TRBV4-1; clone size: large; CDR3 protein: CASSQGFPRPNGELFF; CDR3 DNA: TGCGCCAGCAGCCAAGGATTCCCTCGCCCTAACGGGGAGCTGTTTTTT
J gene: TRBJ1-3; D gene: .; V gene: TRBV11-3; clone size: .; CDR3 protein: CASSFPFPGNTIYF; CDR3 DNA: TGTGCCAGCAGCTTCCCTTTTCCGGGGAACACCATATATTTT
J gene: TRBJ1-1; D gene: TRBD1; V gene: TRBV7-9; clone size: few; CDR3 protein: CASKQGGGTEAFF; CDR3 DNA: TGTGCCAGCAAACAGGGGGGAGGCACTGAAGCTTTCTTT
J gene: TRBJ2-7; D gene: TRBD2; V gene: TRBV6-5; clone size: .; CDR3 protein: CASSPLAGVHEQYF; CDR3 DNA: TGTGCCAGCAGCCCCCTCGCGGGAGTACACGAGCAGTACTTC
J gene: TRBJ2-7; D gene: TRBD2; V gene: TRBV7-8; clone size: .; CDR3 protein: CASSPLDREASYEQYF; CDR3 DNA: TGTGCCAGCAGCCCCCTGGACCGGGAGGCGTCCTACGAGCAGTACTTC
J gene: TRBJ2-2; D gene: .; V gene: TRBV18; clone size: .; CDR3 protein: CASSPSGTGELFF; CDR3 DNA: TGTGCCAGCTCACCCTCAGGGACCGGGGAGCTGTTTTTT
J gene: TRBJ1-3; D gene: .; V gene: TRBV5-5; clone size: .; CDR3 protein: CASSPAGSGNTIYF; CDR3 DNA: TGTGCCAGCAGCCCCGCGGGCTCTGGAAACACCATATATTTT
J gene: TRBJ2-3; D gene: TRBD2; V gene: TRBV7-9; clone size: .; CDR3 protein: CASSFAGGITDTQYF; CDR3 DNA: TGTGCCAGCAGCTTTGCGGGGGGAATCACAGATACGCAGTATTTT
J gene: TRBJ2-5; D gene: .; V gene: TRBV2; clone size: .; CDR3 protein: CASSGKSPQYF; CDR3 DNA: TGTGCCAGCAGTGGAAAGAGTCCCCAGTACTTC
J gene: TRBJ2-7; D gene: TRBD1; V gene: TRBV28; clone size: .; CDR3 protein: CASSHPPGQGTYEQYF; CDR3 DNA: TGTGCCAGCAGTCACCCCCCGGGACAGGGAACCTACGAGCAGTACTTC
J gene: TRBJ1-5; D gene: .; V gene: TRBV28; clone size: .; CDR3 protein: CASSYFDSHNQPQHF; CDR3 DNA: TGTGCCAGCAGTTACTTCGACAGCCACAATCAGCCCCAGCATTTT
J gene: TRBJ2-2; D gene: .; V gene: TRBV7-9; clone size: .; CDR3 protein: CASSTTGDTNTGELFF; CDR3 DNA: TGTGCCAGCAGCACTACAGGAGATACGAACACCGGGGAGCTGTTTTTT
J gene: TRBJ1-2; D gene: .; V gene: TRBV20-1; clone size: .; CDR3 protein: CSAEHGDGYTF; CDR3 DNA: TGCAGTGCTGAGCACGGTGATGGCTACACCTTC
J gene: TRBJ2-3; D gene: TRBD1; V gene: TRBV5-6; clone size: .; CDR3 protein: CASSLSLGGLTDTQYF; CDR3 DNA: TGTGCCAGCAGCTTGAGCCTAGGGGGCCTCACAGATACGCAGTATTTT
J gene: TRBJ1-2; D gene: TRBD1; V gene: TRBV25-1; clone size: .; CDR3 protein: CASSGGGQEGAYYGYTF; CDR3 DNA: TGTGCCAGCAGTGGGGGGGGACAGGAGGGGGCCTACTATGGCTACACCTTC
J gene: TRBJ2-2; D gene: .; V gene: TRBV10-1; clone size: .; CDR3 protein: CASNRNTGELFF; CDR3 DNA: TGCGCCAGCAACAGGAACACCGGGGAGCTGTTTTTT
J gene: TRBJ2-2; D gene: .; V gene: TRBV7-9; clone size: large; CDR3 protein: CAGQEANTGELFF; CDR3 DNA: TGTGCCGGTCAGGAGGCGAACACCGGGGAGCTGTTTTTT
J gene: TRBJ1-6; D gene: TRBD1; V gene: TRBV5-1; clone size: .; CDR3 protein: CASSLQGENSPLHF; CDR3 DNA: TGCGCCAGCAGCTTACAGGGGGAAAATTCACCCCTCCACTTT